This T cell receptor beta chain was identified during a study of cytomegalovirus exposure and HLA in healthy donors. As to this clone: Its antigen remains unknown.

CDR3 length: 15 residues. In germline, CDR1 is SGHRS, CDR2 YFSETQ. V was shortened by 1 base and J by 0 bases, with 11 bases between the two germline ends. Vbeta (60) and Jbeta (13) primers were used in the PCR. Libraries were prepared by immunoSEQ multiplex PCR; TCRdb keeps only in-frame clonotypes and omits some of them. The repertoire holds about 59,000 clones, with over 60% as singletons. Findings and limits, study-wide: Analysis was performed later, and it showed HLA-associated TCR beta chains to be more clonally expanded than equally common others.

This receptor was identified in a young man in good health and CMV-seropositive. The chain employs TRBV5-1 and TRBJ2-7; D may be TRBD1 (5 bases). Sample: PBMCs. DNA of the CDR3: TGCGCCAGCAGCTTGACAGGTCTGAGCTCCTACGAGCAGTACTTC. Protein: CASSLTGLSSYEQYF.